This entry features one T cell receptor beta chain sequence. Its antigen is not identified. The CDR3 is 13 residues long. From germline, CDR1 is SGHVS and CDR2 FNYEAQ. Trimming pared 1 base from V and 5 bases from J, leaving 9 bases between. Generated by immunoSEQ multiplex PCR, the TCRdb table keeps only in-frame clones and is missing some. The sample includes around 20,000 clones, roughly four fifths of them seen just once. This sample was included in a study of T cell responses to AZD1222 COVID-19 vaccine. Study outcomes and limitations: There were vaccine-associated CD4 TCRs across spike, dominant at 160-218 and 743-854. Spike-specific TCR breadth and depth rose after two AZD1222 doses. Baseline serology detected seropositivity in only six or seven AZD1222 recipients. Females outnumbered males among donors, who were mostly white British; clonal diversity was possibly underestimated.

The input for sequencing was peripheral blood, taken 28 days after the second AZD1222 dose. The clonotype was recovered from an adult who received the AZD1222 COVID-19 vaccine. The V gene is TRBV7-6, the J gene TRBJ2-7; D might be TRBD2 (6 bases). The CDR3 coding sequence is TGTGCCAGCAGCTTAGGGGGGGACGACGAGCAGTACTTC. Its protein is CASSLGGDDEQYF.